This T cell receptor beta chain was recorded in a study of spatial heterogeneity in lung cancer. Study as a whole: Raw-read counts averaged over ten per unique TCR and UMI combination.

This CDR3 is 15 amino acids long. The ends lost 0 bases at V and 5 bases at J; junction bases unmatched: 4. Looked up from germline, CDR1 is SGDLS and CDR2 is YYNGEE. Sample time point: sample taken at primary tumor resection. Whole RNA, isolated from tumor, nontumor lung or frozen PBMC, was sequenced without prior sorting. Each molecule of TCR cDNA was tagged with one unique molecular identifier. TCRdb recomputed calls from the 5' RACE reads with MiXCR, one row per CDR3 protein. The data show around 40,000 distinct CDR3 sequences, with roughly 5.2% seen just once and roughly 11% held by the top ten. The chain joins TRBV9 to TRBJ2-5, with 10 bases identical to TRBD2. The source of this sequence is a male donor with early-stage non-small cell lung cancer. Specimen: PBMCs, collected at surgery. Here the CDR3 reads CASSVASGGGETQYF. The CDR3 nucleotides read TGTGCCAGCAGCGTAGCTAGCGGGGGAGGGGAGACCCAGTACTTC.